Each of the 28 T cell receptor beta chains below was sequenced from the same sample in a study of T cell repertoires in cytomegalovirus infection. No antigen has been identified for these receptors. TCRdb re-called the reads through MiXCR, storing one row per CDR3 protein. This sample has about 360,000 distinct CDR3 sequences; around a third occur once, and the top ten carry roughly 12%. Sequencing used cultured PBMCs, obtained from culture after CMV antigen stimulation. Source of these receptors: a human donor in good health (CMV status not recorded). Some clones in this sample may be carry-over from other donors' samples.

On this clonotype: A much larger clone lies a single base off, so this may be a read error. This chain uses TRBV20-1 with TRBJ2-1; TRBD2 agrees at 7 bases. V gave up 5 bases and J gave up 2 bases; unmatched junction bases: 9. CDR3 length equals 15 residues. Germline CDR1 reads DFQATT; CDR2 reads SNEGSKA (reference sequence). This CDR3 reads CSAPNRLATYNEQFF. The CDR3 region has the DNA TGCAGTGCTCCCAACCGACTAGCAACCTACAATGAGCAGTTCTTC.

This sequence joins TRBV7-8 and TRBJ2-1; D is possibly TRBD1 (6 bases). Looked up from germline, CDR1 is SGHVS and CDR2 is FQNEAQ. CDR3 length: 13 residues. V was cut by 1 base and J by 9 bases, with 10 bases left in between. This CDR3 reads CASSLERGGEQFF. CDR3 nucleotide sequence: TGTGCCAGCAGCTTAGAAAGAGGGGGTGAGCAGTTCTTC.

This clonotype was seen only a few times. This may come from a read error, since a much larger clone is one base off. This sequence joins TRBV28 and TRBJ1-1, with no clear D. The V gene's germline CDR1 is MDHEN and CDR2 SYDVKM. Trimming stripped 7 bases from V and 1 base from J, with 4 bases between. This CDR3 has 11 amino acids. CDR3 protein: CASKGNTEAFF. The CDR3 DNA reads TGTGCCAGCAAAGGGAACACTGAAGCTTTCTTT.

The V and J genes are TRBV4-1 and TRBJ2-1; D possibly matches TRBD1 or TRBD2 (5 bases each). CDR3 length equals 15 residues. Deletions cut 4 bases from V and 0 bases from J, with 10 bases between. Germline lookup yields CDR1 MGHRA and CDR2 YSYEKL. The CDR3 reads CASSREGSSYNEQFF. CDR3 nucleotides: TGCGCCAGCAGCCGCGAGGGGAGCTCCTACAATGAGCAGTTCTTC.

This clonotype was counted a few times. The genes are TRBV7-6 and TRBJ1-4, with D possibly TRBD1 on 5 matching bases. CDR1 is SGHVS and CDR2 is FNYEAQ in the germline V gene. Deletions cut 6 bases from V and 3 bases from J, with 17 bases between. The CDR3 totals 16 residues. The CDR3 region has the DNA TGTGCCAGCAGTTCCCTCGTGACAGAATCTAATGAAAAACTGTTTTTT. It yields the protein CASSSLVTESNEKLFF.

This clonotype was seen at least ten times. The chain combines TRBV7-2 with TRBJ2-3; D is unclear. The CDR3 extends over 15 amino acids. Per germline, CDR1 SGHTA and CDR2 FQGNSA. V lost 1 base and J lost 2, with 10 bases in between. CDR3 DNA: TGTGCCAGCAGCTTAGGCGGCACCAACACAGATACGCAGTATTTT. Protein product: CASSLGGTNTDTQYF.

This sequence joins TRBV2 and TRBJ2-5; the D gene is possibly TRBD2 (6 bases). The CDR3 consists of 14 residues. V was trimmed by 4 bases and J by 4 bases, leaving 13 bases between them. Looked up from germline, CDR1 is SNHLY and CDR2 is FYNNEI. The CDR3 DNA sequence: TGTGCCAGCAGTGTCACCACTAGCCGAGAGACCCAGTACTTC. Amino acid sequence: CASSVTTSRETQYF.

The rearrangement joins TRBV4-2 to TRBJ1-1; TRBD1 agrees at 9 bases. Trimming cost V 3 bases and J 1 base; bases outside gene matches: 6. This CDR3 is built from 16 residues. Germline CDR1 LGHNA, CDR2 YNFKEQ. The CDR3 DNA reads as TGTGCCAGCAGCCACCCTCCGGGACAGGGGAACACTGAAGCTTTCTTT. It codes for CASSHPPGQGNTEAFF.

This clonotype has at least ten counts. V gene TRBV7-2 combines with J gene TRBJ1-5; D is uncertain. This CDR3 has 12 amino acids. Trimming left V 4 bases short and J 7 bases short, with 8 bases between. The germline V gene encodes CDR1 SGHTA and CDR2 FQGNSA. The DNA of the CDR3 is TGTGCCAGCAGCTCGGCGGAGCAGCCCCAGCATTTT. Translated: CASSSAEQPQHF.

This clonotype was seen at least ten times. This chain uses TRBV7-2 with TRBJ1-1; no clear D gene. The CDR3 runs to 13 residues. V was clipped by 0 bases and J by 8 bases, with 10 bases between them. Germline assignment: CDR1 SGHTA and CDR2 FQGNSA. The CDR3: CASSLALWEEAFF. In DNA, the CDR3 is TGTGCCAGCAGCTTAGCGCTTTGGGAGGAAGCTTTCTTT.

The chain couples TRBV7-9 to TRBJ1-5; D remains unclear. Germline loops: CDR1 SEHNR, CDR2 FQNEAQ (reference sequence). The CDR3 is made up of 12 amino acids. V was shortened by 4 bases and J by 9 bases, with 10 bases between the two germline ends. CDR3 in amino acids: CASSSREGPQHF. The CDR3 coding sequence is TGTGCCAGCAGCTCGCGCGAGGGGCCCCAGCATTTT.

This clonotype was recorded a few times. The rearrangement links TRBV25-1 to TRBJ2-2, with 10 bases matching TRBD1. CDR3 length: 16 amino acids. CDR1 and CDR2 from the germline V gene are MGHDK and SYGVNS. Trimming took 0 bases from V and 4 from J; bases not matched to a gene: 2. The CDR3 DNA reads TGTGCCAGCAGTGAATACGGGACAGGGGTCACCGGGGAGCTGTTTTTT. The encoded protein is CASSEYGTGVTGELFF.

The V call is TRBV15, the J call TRBJ2-1, with TRBD2 matching over 11 bases. There are 13 residues in the CDR3. Germline V gene lookup returns CDR1 LNHNV and CDR2 YYDKDF (reference sequence). V trimming: 8 bases; J trimming: 7 bases; junction bases outside the gene matches: 4. The CDR3 protein is CATEGLAGNEQFF. Written as DNA, the CDR3 is TGTGCCACCGAAGGACTAGCGGGTAATGAGCAGTTCTTC.

The rearrangement joins TRBV7-8 to TRBJ2-7; D might be TRBD1 (6 bases). Deletions cut 1 base from V and 5 bases from J, with 9 bases between. The germline V gene encodes CDR1 SGHVS and CDR2 FQNEAQ. CDR3 length: 13 amino acids. The CDR3 is CASSLVRTDEQYF. The CDR3 DNA is TGTGCCAGCAGCTTAGTAAGGACAGACGAGCAGTACTTC.

This chain connects TRBV18 to TRBJ2-2; a possible D gene is TRBD2 (6 bases). CDR3 size: 15 residues. Germline V gene data show CDR1 as KGHSH and CDR2 as LQKENI. Trimming stripped 1 base from V and 5 bases from J, with 11 bases between. This CDR3 is CASSPLRGETGELFF. DNA for the CDR3: TGTGCCAGCTCACCACTACGCGGGGAGACCGGGGAGCTGTTTTTT.

This clonotype was detected a few times. The chain couples TRBV7-2 to TRBJ2-7; D is unresolved. CDR3 length equals 14 residues. Germline V gene lookup returns CDR1 SGHTA and CDR2 FQGNSA. V was trimmed by 1 base and J by 3 bases, leaving 10 bases between them. CDR3 nucleotide sequence: TGTGCCAGCAGCTTAGGTGGGAATATCTACGAGCAGTACTTC. Translation gives CASSLGGNIYEQYF. The variable domain in full, completed from reference TRBV7-2 and TRBJ2-7, reads GAGVSQSPSNKVTEKGKDVELRCDPISGHTALYWYRQSLGQGLEFLIYFQGNSAPDKSGLPSDRFSAERTGGSVSTLTIQRTQQEDSAVYLCASSLGGNIYEQYFGPGTRLTVT.

This clonotype was found many times. This rearrangement joins TRBV28 to TRBJ2-7; tentatively, D is TRBD1 or TRBD2 (5 bases each). Per germline, CDR1 MDHEN and CDR2 SYDVKM. The CDR3 has 16 residues. Trimming shortened V by 6 bases and J by 5 bases, and 23 bases separated the two germline ends. This CDR3 reads CASSRNRDPRFHEQYF. CDR3 nucleotide sequence: TGTGCCAGCAGCCGGAACCGGGACCCAAGGTTTCACGAGCAGTACTTC.

This clonotype appeared a single time. The CDR3 is CASSFSTRMKTQYF. The CDR3 nucleotides read TGTGCCAGCAGTTTCTCGACTAGAATGAAGACCCAGTACTTC. This chain links TRBV27 with TRBJ2-5; a possible D gene is TRBD2 (6 bases). V was pared by 3 bases and J by 6 bases, with 14 bases between. The CDR3 spans 14 residues. CDR1 and CDR2 (germline): MNHEY, SMNVEV (reference sequence).

The chain couples TRBV15 to TRBJ2-7; D is perhaps TRBD1 or TRBD2 (5 bases each). CDR1 LNHNV and CDR2 YYDKDF come from the germline V gene (reference sequence). V gave up 4 bases and J gave up 3 bases, with 28 bases separating them. The length of the CDR3 is 19 residues. The CDR3 DNA follows: TGTGCCACCAGCAACGATTTAACCTCCCGGGACGGGGCCGTCTACGAGCAGTACTTC. Translation: CATSNDLTSRDGAVYEQYF.

The J gene is TRBJ2-7, the V gene TRBV10-3; the D gene is possibly TRBD1 (6 bases). Germline V lookup: CDR1 ENHRY, CDR2 SYGVKD. This CDR3 spans 14 amino acids. With 6 bases removed from V and 3 bases from J, the gap between germline ends came to 15 bases. CDR3 protein: CAISEGRGNYEQYF. The CDR3 DNA is TGTGCCATCAGCGAGGGCAGGGGCAACTACGAGCAGTACTTC.

The V gene is TRBV12-3 or TRBV12-4, the J gene TRBJ1-4, with TRBD1 as a possible D gene (6 bases). The ends were cut back, 0 bases at V and 8 bases at J, with 13 bases in the middle. CDR3 length: 15 residues. Written as DNA, the CDR3 is TGTGCCAGCAGTTTAGCCGGGGGGGCTCAAGAAAAACTGTTTTTT. Translating gives CASSLAGGAQEKLFF.

V usage is TRBV6-6 and J usage is TRBJ2-1, with a possible D match to TRBD2 (6 bases). Trimming left V 4 bases short and J 0 bases short, with 10 bases between. Germline V gene lookup returns CDR1 MNHNY and CDR2 SVGAGI (reference sequence). The CDR3 spans 15 residues. The CDR3 DNA is TGTGCCAGCAGTTCTGGGGGGTCCTCCTACAATGAGCAGTTCTTC. Amino acids: CASSSGGSSYNEQFF.

This clonotype was counted between two and nine times. V usage is TRBV20-1 and J usage is TRBJ1-2; 7 nucleotides match TRBD1. J lost 1 base, V lost 6 bases, and 8 bases had no gene match. Germline V gene sequence: CDR1 DFQATT, CDR2 SNEGSKA (reference sequence). The CDR3 is 14 amino acids. The CDR3 region has the DNA TGCAGTGCCGGCGGACAGGCTGATAACTATGGCTACACCTTC. Protein sequence: CSAGGQADNYGYTF.

This clonotype has just a few counts. The V call is TRBV15, the J call TRBJ1-6; D unresolved. Germline values: CDR1 LNHNV, CDR2 YYDKDF (reference sequence). The CDR3 extends over 13 amino acids. Trimming stripped 2 bases from V and 8 bases from J, with 7 bases between. The CDR3 here is CATSRRGYSPLHF. The CDR3 DNA reads as TGTGCCACCAGCAGAAGAGGGTATTCACCCCTCCACTTT.

CDR3 sequence (DNA): TGTGCCAGCAGCTTAGCTCTAGCGGGAGGGCCCTACGAGCAGTACTTC. As protein: CASSLALAGGPYEQYF. V usage is TRBV7-8 and J usage is TRBJ2-7; 12 positions agree with TRBD2. Germline loops: CDR1 SGHVS, CDR2 FQNEAQ. The CDR3 consists of 16 residues. The junction had 2 bases not matched to a gene; V was cut back by 0 bases and J by 2 bases.

This chain connects TRBV6-1 to TRBJ2-1; no clear D gene. V was shortened by 10 bases and J by 8 bases, with 9 bases between the two germline ends. The CDR3 loop spans 10 amino acids. Germline values: CDR1 MNHNS, CDR2 SASEGT. DNA of the CDR3: TGTGCCACCCACACTTATGAGCAGTTCTTC. Translating it yields CATHTYEQFF.

This clonotype was counted only a few times. The CDR3 region has the DNA TGCAGCGTTCGTGCTCTAGCGGGAGTGGATGTTACGCAGTATTTT. This sequence encodes CSVRALAGVDVTQYF. The genes are TRBV29-1 and TRBJ2-3; 10 nucleotides align to TRBD2. V lost 5 bases to trimming and J lost 8 bases; unmatched junction nucleotides: 13. This CDR3 spans 15 amino acids. From germline, CDR1 is SQVTM and CDR2 ANQGSEA.

This chain joins TRBV6-2 or TRBV6-3 and TRBJ2-7; a possible D gene is TRBD1 (6 bases). The CDR3 extends over 15 amino acids. Germline lookup yields CDR1 MNHEY and CDR2 SVGEGT. Trimming removed 5 bases at V and 2 bases at J, with 16 bases between. The chain's CDR3 is CASSRWGKGAYEQYV. The CDR3 bases are TGTGCCAGCAGTCGATGGGGGAAGGGGGCCTACGAGCAGTACGTC.